Below, one T cell receptor beta chain is given with its context. Produced via immunoSEQ multiplex PCR; TCRdb's table is partial and in-frame only. The repertoire includes about 89,000 clones, 70% to 90% of them detected once, and around 6.3% sits in the top ten. This specimen belongs to a study of OX40 agonist ivuxolimab in advanced cancers. Per germline, CDR1 SNHLY and CDR2 FYNNEI. V lost 6 bases and J lost 1, with 7 bases in between. This CDR3 has 12 amino acids. The receptor comes from an adult with an advanced solid tumor such as melanoma, head and neck, liver or kidney cancer. This material consisted of CD4+ or CD8+ T cells sorted from blood, taken in a trial of the OX40 agonist ivuxolimab. The rearrangement links TRBV2 to TRBJ2-7; D call uncertain. The CDR3 region is CASSMLSYEQYF. The DNA for the CDR3 is TGTGCCAGCAGCATGTTGTCCTACGAGCAGTACTTC.